This TCR beta chain was sequenced in a study of T cells in Graves' hyperthyroidism and ophthalmopathy. What was amplified from RNA transcripts were TCR beta CDR3 regions. The study used the HTBI primer set for a first-round RT-PCR of the TCR CDR3. TCRdb re-derived calls from the multiplex PCR reads in MiXCR, one entry per CDR3 protein. The sample includes about 600,000 distinct CDR3 sequences, about 14% seen only once; the top ten take 7% to 9%. Germline V gene sequence: CDR1 MRHNA, CDR2 SNTAGT. V lost 3 bases, J lost 8 bases, and 5 bases stayed unmatched. The CDR3 runs 15 residues. The clonotype comes from a woman younger than 35 with Graves' ophthalmopathy. The V and J genes are TRBV6-4 and TRBJ2-1; 12 bases agree with TRBD2. The sample was blood. CDR3 in DNA: TGTGCCAGCAGTGATGTGGCTAGCGGGAGGGATGAGCAGTTCTTC. Amino acids: CASSDVASGRDEQFF.